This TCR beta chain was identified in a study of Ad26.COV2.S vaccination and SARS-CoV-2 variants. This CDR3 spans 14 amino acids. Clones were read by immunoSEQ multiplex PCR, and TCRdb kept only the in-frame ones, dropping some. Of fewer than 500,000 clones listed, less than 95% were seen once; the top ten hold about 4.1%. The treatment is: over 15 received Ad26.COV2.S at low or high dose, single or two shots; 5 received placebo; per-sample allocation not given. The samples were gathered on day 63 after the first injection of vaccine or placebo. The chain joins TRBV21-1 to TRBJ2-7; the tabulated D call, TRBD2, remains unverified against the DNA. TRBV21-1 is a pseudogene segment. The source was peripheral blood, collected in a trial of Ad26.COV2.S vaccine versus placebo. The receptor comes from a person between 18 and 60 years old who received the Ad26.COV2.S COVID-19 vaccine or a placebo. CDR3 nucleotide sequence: TGTGCCAGCAGCAACCGGAGACTAGTTGGCGAGCAGTACTTC. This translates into CASSNRRLVGEQYF.